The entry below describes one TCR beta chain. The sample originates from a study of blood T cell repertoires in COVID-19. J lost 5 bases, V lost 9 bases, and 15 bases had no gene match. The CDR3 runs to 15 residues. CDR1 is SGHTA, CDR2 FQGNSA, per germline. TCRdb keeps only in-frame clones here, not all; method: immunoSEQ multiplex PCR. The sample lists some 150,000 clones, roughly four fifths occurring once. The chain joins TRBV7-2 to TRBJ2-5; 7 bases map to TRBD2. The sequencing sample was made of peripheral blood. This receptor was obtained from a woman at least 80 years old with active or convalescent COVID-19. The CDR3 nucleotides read TGTGCCAGTCACGAGGGGAGGGGAAGGTCCGAGACCCAGTACTTC. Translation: CASHEGRGRSETQYF.